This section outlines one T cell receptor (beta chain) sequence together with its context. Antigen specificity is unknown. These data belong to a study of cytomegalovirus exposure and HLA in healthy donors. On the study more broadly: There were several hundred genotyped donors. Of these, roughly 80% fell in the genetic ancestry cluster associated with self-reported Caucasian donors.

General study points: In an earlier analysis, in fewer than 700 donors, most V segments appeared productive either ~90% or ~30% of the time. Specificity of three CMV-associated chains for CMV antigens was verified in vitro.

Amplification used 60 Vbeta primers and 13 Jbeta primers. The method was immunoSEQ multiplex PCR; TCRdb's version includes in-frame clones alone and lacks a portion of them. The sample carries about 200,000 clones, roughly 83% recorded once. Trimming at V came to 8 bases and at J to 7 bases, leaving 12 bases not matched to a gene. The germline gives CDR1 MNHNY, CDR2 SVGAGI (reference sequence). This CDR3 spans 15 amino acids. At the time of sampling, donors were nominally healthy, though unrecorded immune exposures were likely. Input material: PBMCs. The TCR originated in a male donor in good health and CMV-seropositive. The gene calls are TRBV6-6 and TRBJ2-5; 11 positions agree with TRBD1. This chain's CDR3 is CASLTGTGGIRTQYF. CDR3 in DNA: TGTGCCAGCCTTACCGGGACAGGGGGAATCCGGACCCAGTACTTC.